The table lists the clone carrying this T cell receptor (beta chain) with a few counts. These data come from a study of Ad26.COV2.S vaccination and SARS-CoV-2 variants. Background on the study: Ad26.COV2.S shots went into the muscle once or twice, 56 days apart.

TCRdb keeps only in-frame clones here, not all; method: immunoSEQ multiplex PCR. Here the sample spans around 320,000 clones, around 90% being singletons. Treatment meaning: 15 to 20 received Ad26.COV2.S at low or high dose, single or two shots; a few received placebo; per-sample allocation not given. All samples were drawn on day 63, counting from the first vaccine or placebo injection. Germline V lookup: CDR1 MGHRA, CDR2 YSYEKL. The CDR3 covers 14 residues. V was pared by 1 base and J by 6 bases, with 7 bases between. The chain carries TRBV4-1 and TRBJ1-6; D call uncertain. The specimen comprised peripheral blood, sampled in a trial of Ad26.COV2.S vaccine versus placebo. This clonotype was obtained from a person aged 18-60 years who received the Ad26.COV2.S COVID-19 vaccine or a placebo. CDR3 DNA: TGCGCCAGCAGCCAAGGAGGATTTAATTCACCCCTCCACTTT. Encoded protein: CASSQGGFNSPLHF.